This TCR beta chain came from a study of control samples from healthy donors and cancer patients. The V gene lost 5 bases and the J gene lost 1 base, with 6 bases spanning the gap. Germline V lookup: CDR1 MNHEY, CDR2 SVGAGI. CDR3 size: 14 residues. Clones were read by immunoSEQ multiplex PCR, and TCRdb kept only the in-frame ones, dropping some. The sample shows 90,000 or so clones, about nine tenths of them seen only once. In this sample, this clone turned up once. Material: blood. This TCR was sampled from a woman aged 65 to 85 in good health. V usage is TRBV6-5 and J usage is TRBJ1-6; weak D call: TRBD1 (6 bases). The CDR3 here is CASSTGSYNSPLHF. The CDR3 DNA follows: TGTGCCAGCAGTACAGGGTCCTATAATTCACCCCTCCACTTT.